The sequence of this T cell receptor delta chain was determined in a study of gamma-delta chains in newborns, infants, children. Overall study: Polyclonal expansion of innate γδ T cells after birth follows microbial exposure.

The length of the CDR3 is 16 residues. CDR1 GEAIGNYY and CDR2 EKD come from the germline V gene. V dropped 3 bases and J dropped 1; count of bases not matched to a gene: 9. TCRdb re-processed the reads using CATT. The table has around 3,900 delta-chain clones, 6.2% seen once. The origin of this receptor is a child who was a newborn, infant or young child, either healthy, febrile or measles-vaccinated (not recorded which). Sequenced sample: blood. This rearrangement joins TRDV2 to TRDJ1; TRDD3 matches 8 bases. DNA of the CDR3: TGTGCCTGTGACGGGATACGCAAAAGGGGCACCGATAAACTCATCTTT. This translates into CACDGIRKRGTDKLIF.